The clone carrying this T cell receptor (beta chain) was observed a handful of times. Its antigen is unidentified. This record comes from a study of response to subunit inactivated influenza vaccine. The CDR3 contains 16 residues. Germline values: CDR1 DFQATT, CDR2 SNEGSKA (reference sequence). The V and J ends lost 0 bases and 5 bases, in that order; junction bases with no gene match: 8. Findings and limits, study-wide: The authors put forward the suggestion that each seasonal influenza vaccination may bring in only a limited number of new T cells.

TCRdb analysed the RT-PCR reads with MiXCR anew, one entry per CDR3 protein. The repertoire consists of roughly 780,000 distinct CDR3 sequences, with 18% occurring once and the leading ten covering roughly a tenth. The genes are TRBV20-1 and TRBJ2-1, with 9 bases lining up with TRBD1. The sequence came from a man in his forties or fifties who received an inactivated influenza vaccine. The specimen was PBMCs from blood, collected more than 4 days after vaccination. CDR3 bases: TGCAGTGCTAGAGATATCAGGACAGGGGCGAACAATGAGCAGTTCTTC. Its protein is CSARDIRTGANNEQFF.